The 16 T cell receptor beta chains given below trace back to one sample, sequenced in a study of blood T cell repertoires in COVID-19. Sequenced by immunoSEQ multiplex PCR; TCRdb stores in-frame clones only, minus some. The sample lists 250,000 to 300,000 clones, 85% to 90% occurring once. The sequencing sample was made of peripheral blood. All receptors derive from a man aged 40-55 years with acute or convalescent COVID-19.

This rearrangement joins TRBV19 to TRBJ2-7; 8 bases are shared with TRBD2. Germline V gene lookup returns CDR1 LNHDA and CDR2 SQIVND (reference sequence). The CDR3 totals 15 residues. V shed 3 bases and J 2 bases; nucleotides not matched to a gene: 6. The CDR3 spells CASSMGSGGPYEQYF. CDR3 DNA: TGTGCCAGTAGTATGGGGAGCGGGGGACCCTACGAGCAGTACTTC.

The chain employs TRBV13 and TRBJ2-1; tentative D call: TRBD2 (5 bases). Germline assignment: CDR1 PRHDT and CDR2 FYEKMQ (reference sequence). Trimming removed 7 bases from V and 0 bases from J, with 10 bases in between. The CDR3 loop spans 14 amino acids. CDR3 sequence: CASMSGRSYNEQFF. In nucleotides, the CDR3 is TGTGCCAGCATGAGCGGCCGCTCCTACAATGAGCAGTTCTTC.

The V gene is TRBV2, the J gene TRBJ2-2; weak D call: TRBD2 (5 bases). CDR1 is SNHLY and CDR2 is FYNNEI in the germline V gene. The length of the CDR3 is 17 residues. Trimming pared 0 bases from V and 2 bases from J, leaving 13 bases between. The CDR3 DNA is TGTGCCAGCAGTGAAGCGCCGTCGAGGGATAACACCGGGGAGCTGTTTTTT. It translates to CASSEAPSRDNTGELFF.

The chain has TRBV5-6 and TRBJ1-1; D is uncertain. Germline V gives CDR1 SGHDT, CDR2 YYEEEE. CDR3 length: 12 amino acids. Trimming shortened V by 4 bases and J by 7 bases, and 11 bases separated the two germline ends. CDR3 DNA sequence: TGTGCCAGCAGCATACTTCGGGGTGAAGCTTTCTTT. Translated, it gives CASSILRGEAFF.

The CDR3 bases are TGTGCTAGTGGTTCCCGGGACAAGACCTACAATGAGCAGTTCTTC. Its translation: CASGSRDKTYNEQFF. The rearrangement uses TRBV12-5 and TRBJ2-1; possible D gene TRBD1, 6 bases. CDR1 is LGHNT and CDR2 is FRNRAP in the germline V gene. V was shortened by 4 bases and J by 2 bases, with 12 bases between the two germline ends. This CDR3 is built from 15 residues.

The rearrangement links TRBV5-1 to TRBJ1-1; D is unresolved. CDR3 size: 14 residues. V gave up 6 bases and J gave up 1 base, with 13 bases separating them. Germline CDR1 SGHRS, CDR2 YFSETQ. The CDR3 sequence: CASNLGGWNTEAFF. The CDR3 DNA reads TGCGCCAGCAATTTGGGAGGGTGGAACACTGAAGCTTTCTTT.

The V and J genes are TRBV6-5 and TRBJ2-7; TRBD2 matches at 10 bases. V trimming: 6 bases; J trimming: 2 bases; junction bases outside the gene matches: 4. Germline CDR1 and CDR2: MNHEY and SVGAGI. The length of the CDR3 is 14 residues. CDR3 amino acids: CASRIAGGPYEQYF. Written as DNA, the CDR3 is TGTGCCAGCAGAATAGCGGGGGGACCCTACGAGCAGTACTTC.

The chain joins TRBV28 to TRBJ1-2; tentatively, D is TRBD1 (6 bases). The germline V gene has CDR1 MDHEN and CDR2 SYDVKM. V lost 6 bases to trimming and J lost 8 bases, with 22 bases between them. The CDR3 has 15 residues. CDR3 coding DNA: TGTGCCAGCAGCCCTCCCGGGGAGGGGGGTAGGGGCTACACCTTC. This gives the protein CASSPPGEGGRGYTF.

This chain joins TRBV5-4 and TRBJ2-3; no firm D call. V was clipped by 0 bases and J by 2 bases, with 7 bases between them. The CDR3 extends over 14 amino acids. Germline V lookup: CDR1 SGHNT, CDR2 YYREEE (reference sequence). The CDR3 loop is CASSLDANTDTQYF. CDR3 DNA: TGTGCCAGCAGCTTGGACGCTAACACAGATACGCAGTATTTT.

V is TRBV5-1 and J is TRBJ1-6; D is possibly TRBD1 (5 bases). With 1 base removed from V and 3 bases from J, the gap between germline ends came to 20 bases. Per the germline V gene, CDR1 is SGHRS and CDR2 is YFSETQ. This CDR3 contains 19 residues. The CDR3 nucleotides are TGCGCCAGCAGCTTGAGAATGGATACGCTCGGGGGCTATAATTCACCCCTCCACTTT. Encoded protein: CASSLRMDTLGGYNSPLHF.

This clone was seen only a few times. Other DNA sequences of this sample code for an identical CDR3. V and J are TRBV5-1 and TRBJ1-5; D unclear. Trimming removed 1 base at V and 2 bases at J, with 4 bases between. Germline CDR1 reads SGHRS; CDR2 reads YFSETQ. The CDR3 is 13 residues long. The CDR3 sequence is CASSLSGNQPQHF. The CDR3 DNA is TGCGCCAGCAGCTTGTCGGGCAATCAGCCCCAGCATTTT.

This clone came up once. CDR3 bases: TGTGCCAGCAGCTCCCGGACCCCAGGAGGGGATACGCAGTATTTT. It yields the protein CASSSRTPGGDTQYF. The chain employs TRBV14 and TRBJ2-3; a weak D match, TRBD2 (6 bases). Trimming removed 5 bases at V and 6 bases at J, with 18 bases between. Germline assignment: CDR1 SGHDN and CDR2 FVKESK. The CDR3 covers 15 residues.

This CDR3 reads CAISDGFMNTEAFF. Written as DNA, the CDR3 is TGTGCCATCAGTGACGGTTTTATGAACACTGAAGCTTTCTTT. The chain combines TRBV10-3 with TRBJ1-1, with no clear D. The CDR3 runs 14 residues. Germline V gives CDR1 ENHRY, CDR2 SYGVKD. The ends were cut back, 3 bases at V and 0 bases at J, with 8 bases in the middle.

The genes are TRBV7-6 and TRBJ1-2; tentative D call: TRBD1 (5 bases). Per germline, CDR1 SGHVS and CDR2 FNYEAQ. The CDR3 has 13 residues. Trimming cost V 2 bases and J 6 bases, with 10 bases left between them. The CDR3 region is CASSLIRGDGYTF. CDR3 in DNA: TGTGCCAGCAGCTTAATACGGGGGGATGGCTACACCTTC.

V usage is TRBV5-1 and J usage is TRBJ2-3; TRBD2 agrees at 13 bases. Unmatched junction bases numbered 4, after V lost 4 bases and J lost 2 bases. Germline V CDR1 and CDR2: SGHRS, YFSETQ. There are 16 residues in the CDR3. The CDR3: CASSQGLAGLTDTQYF. The DNA of the CDR3 is TGCGCCAGCAGCCAGGGACTAGCGGGGCTCACAGATACGCAGTATTTT.

The chain employs TRBV7-2 and TRBJ1-2; possible D gene TRBD1, 6 bases. V lost 3 bases to trimming and J lost 7 bases, with 18 bases between them. Looked up from germline, CDR1 is SGHTA and CDR2 is FQGNSA. The CDR3 runs 15 residues. CDR3 coding DNA: TGTGCCAGCAGCTTTGGGGGGGGGCACGTAGGTGGCTACACCTTC. Translated, it gives CASSFGGGHVGGYTF. Together with reference TRBV7-2 and TRBJ1-2, the CDR3 gives the full variable domain: GAGVSQSPSNKVTEKGKDVELRCDPISGHTALYWYRQSLGQGLEFLIYFQGNSAPDKSGLPSDRFSAERTGGSVSTLTIQRTQQEDSAVYLCASSFGGGHVGGYTFGSGTRLTVV.